The T cell receptor beta chain under discussion was sequenced for a study of T-cell reconstitution after alpha-beta-depleted transplantation in children. It was with unique molecular identifiers that the TCRbeta library was prepared. TCRdb re-called the PCR reads through MiXCR, storing one row per CDR3 protein. Here the sample spans more than 250,000 distinct CDR3 sequences, more than 8% being singletons. CDR3 length: 15 residues. Trimming took 7 bases from V and 4 from J, leaving 20 bases between them. The germline CDR1 and CDR2 sequences are SEHNR and FQNEAQ (reference sequence). The clonotype comes from a human donor who donated a stem cell graft to a child with SCID. Sequenced here: PBMCs from the stem cell graft donor, sampled from the stem cell graft. The V call is TRBV7-9, the J call TRBJ2-7, with D perhaps TRBD1 or TRBD2 (5 bases each). DNA of the CDR3: TGTGCCAGCACCGTGAGGGACGGCTCTATGTACGAGCAGTACTTC. Its translation is CASTVRDGSMYEQYF.